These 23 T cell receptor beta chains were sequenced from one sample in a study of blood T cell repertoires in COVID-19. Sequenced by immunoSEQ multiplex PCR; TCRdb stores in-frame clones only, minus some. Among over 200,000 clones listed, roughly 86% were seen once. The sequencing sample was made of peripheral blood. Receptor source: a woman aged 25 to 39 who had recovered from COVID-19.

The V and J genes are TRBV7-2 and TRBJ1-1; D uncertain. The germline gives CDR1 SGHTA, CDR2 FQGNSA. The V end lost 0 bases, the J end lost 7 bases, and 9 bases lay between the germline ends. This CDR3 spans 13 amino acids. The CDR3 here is CASSLARSNEAFF. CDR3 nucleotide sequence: TGTGCCAGCAGCTTAGCCCGGAGCAATGAAGCTTTCTTT.

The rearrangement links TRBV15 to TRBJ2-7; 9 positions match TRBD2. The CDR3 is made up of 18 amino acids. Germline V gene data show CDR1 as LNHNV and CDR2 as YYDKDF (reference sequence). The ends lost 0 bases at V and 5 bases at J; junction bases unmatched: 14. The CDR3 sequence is CATSRDSPRAGGLNEQYF. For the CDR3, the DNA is TGTGCCACCAGCAGAGATTCTCCCCGCGCGGGGGGGCTGAACGAGCAGTACTTC.

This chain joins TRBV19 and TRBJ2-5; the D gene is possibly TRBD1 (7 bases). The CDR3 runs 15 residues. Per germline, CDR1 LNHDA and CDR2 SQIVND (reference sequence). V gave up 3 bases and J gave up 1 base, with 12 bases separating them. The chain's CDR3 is CASSMNRGGQETQYF. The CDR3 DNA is TGTGCCAGTAGTATGAACAGGGGAGGCCAAGAGACCCAGTACTTC.

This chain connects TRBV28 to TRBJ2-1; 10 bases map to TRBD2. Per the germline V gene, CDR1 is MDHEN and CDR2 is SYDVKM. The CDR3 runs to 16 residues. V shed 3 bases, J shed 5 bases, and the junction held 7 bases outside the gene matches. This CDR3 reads CASSLGGTSVDNEQFF. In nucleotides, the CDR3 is TGTGCCAGCAGTTTGGGGGGGACTAGCGTTGACAATGAGCAGTTCTTC.

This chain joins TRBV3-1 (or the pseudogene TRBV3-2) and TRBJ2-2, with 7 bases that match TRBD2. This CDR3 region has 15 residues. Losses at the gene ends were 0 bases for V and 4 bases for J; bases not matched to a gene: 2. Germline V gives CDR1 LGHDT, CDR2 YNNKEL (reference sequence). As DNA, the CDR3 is TGTGCCAGCAGCCAAGATTCGGGGGGCACCGGGGAGCTGTTTTTT. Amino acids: CASSQDSGGTGELFF.

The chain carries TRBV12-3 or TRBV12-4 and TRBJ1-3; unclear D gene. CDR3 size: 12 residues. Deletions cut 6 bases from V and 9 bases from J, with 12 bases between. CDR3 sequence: CASRTPPSTIYF. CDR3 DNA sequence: TGTGCCAGCAGAACCCCTCCCAGCACCATATATTTT.

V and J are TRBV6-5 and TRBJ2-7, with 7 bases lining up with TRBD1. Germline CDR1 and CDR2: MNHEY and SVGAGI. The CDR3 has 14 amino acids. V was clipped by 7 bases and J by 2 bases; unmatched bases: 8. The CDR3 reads CASTPPGGPYEQYF. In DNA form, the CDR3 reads TGTGCCAGCACTCCCCCAGGGGGACCCTACGAGCAGTACTTC.

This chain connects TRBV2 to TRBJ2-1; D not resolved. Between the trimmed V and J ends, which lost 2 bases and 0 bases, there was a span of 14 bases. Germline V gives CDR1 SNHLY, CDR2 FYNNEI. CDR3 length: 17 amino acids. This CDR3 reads CASSESGLYSSYNEQFF. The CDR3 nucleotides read TGTGCCAGCAGTGAATCCGGTCTATACAGCTCCTACAATGAGCAGTTCTTC. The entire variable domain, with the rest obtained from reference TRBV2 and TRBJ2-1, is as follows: EPEVTQTPSHQVTQMGQEVILRCVPISNHLYFYWYRQILGQKVEFLVSFYNNEISEKSEIFDDQFSVERPDGSNFTLKIRSTKLEDSAMYFCASSESGLYSSYNEQFFGPGTRLTVL.

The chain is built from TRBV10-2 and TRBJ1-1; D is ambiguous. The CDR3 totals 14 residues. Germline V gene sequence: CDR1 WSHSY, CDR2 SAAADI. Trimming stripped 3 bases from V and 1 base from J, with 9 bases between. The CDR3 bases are TGCGCCAGCAGTGATCCGGGGAAGAACACTGAAGCTTTCTTT. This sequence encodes CASSDPGKNTEAFF.

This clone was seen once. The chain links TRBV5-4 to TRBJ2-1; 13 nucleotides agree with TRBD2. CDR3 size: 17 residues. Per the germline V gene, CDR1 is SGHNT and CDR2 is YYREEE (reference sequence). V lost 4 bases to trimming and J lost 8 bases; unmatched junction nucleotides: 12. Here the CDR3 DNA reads TGTGCCAGCAGCGGAGGGGGCGGGACTAGCGGGGTGGATGAGCAGTTCTTC. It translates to CASSGGGGTSGVDEQFF.

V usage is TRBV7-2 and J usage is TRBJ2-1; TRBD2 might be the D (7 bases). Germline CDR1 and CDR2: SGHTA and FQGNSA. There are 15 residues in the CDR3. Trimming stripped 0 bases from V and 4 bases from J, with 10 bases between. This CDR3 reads CASSLAGGLYNEQFF. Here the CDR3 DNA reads TGTGCCAGCAGCTTAGCGGGGGGGCTTTACAATGAGCAGTTCTTC.

The CDR3 sequence: CASSKDFGRGELSTGELFF. DNA of the CDR3: TGTGCCAGCAGCAAAGACTTCGGCAGGGGGGAGCTGAGCACCGGGGAGCTGTTTTTT. This chain joins TRBV21-1 and TRBJ2-2; TRBD1 is the table's D call and was not checked against the DNA. TRBV21-1 is classified as a pseudogene. CDR3 size: 19 residues.

CDR3 in DNA: TGTGCCAGCAGCAAAGGGAGATCCTCTCTCAATGAGCAGTTCTTC. Its translation is CASSKGRSSLNEQFF. This chain joins TRBV27 and TRBJ2-1; D may be TRBD2 (5 bases). Germline CDR1 is MNHEY and CDR2 is SMNVEV (reference sequence). The ends were cut back, 6 bases at V and 6 bases at J, with 18 bases in the middle. The CDR3 runs to 15 residues.

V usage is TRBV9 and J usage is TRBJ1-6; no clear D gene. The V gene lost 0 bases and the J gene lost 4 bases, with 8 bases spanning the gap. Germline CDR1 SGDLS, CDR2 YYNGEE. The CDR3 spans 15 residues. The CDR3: CASSVGREYNSPLHF. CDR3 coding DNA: TGTGCCAGCAGCGTAGGCCGGGAATATAATTCACCCCTCCACTTT.

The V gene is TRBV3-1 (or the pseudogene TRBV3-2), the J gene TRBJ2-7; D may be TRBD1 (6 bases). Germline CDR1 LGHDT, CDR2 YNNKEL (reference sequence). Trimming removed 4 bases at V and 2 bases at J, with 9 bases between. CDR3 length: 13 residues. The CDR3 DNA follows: TGTGCCAGCAGCCGGACAGACACCTACGAGCAGTACTTC. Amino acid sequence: CASSRTDTYEQYF.

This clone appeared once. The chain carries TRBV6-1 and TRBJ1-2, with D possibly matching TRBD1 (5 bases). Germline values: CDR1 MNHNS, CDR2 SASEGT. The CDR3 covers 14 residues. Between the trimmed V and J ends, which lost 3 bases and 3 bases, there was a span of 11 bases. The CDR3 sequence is CASSEQGGDYGYTF. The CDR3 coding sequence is TGTGCCAGCAGTGAGCAGGGAGGAGACTATGGCTACACCTTC.

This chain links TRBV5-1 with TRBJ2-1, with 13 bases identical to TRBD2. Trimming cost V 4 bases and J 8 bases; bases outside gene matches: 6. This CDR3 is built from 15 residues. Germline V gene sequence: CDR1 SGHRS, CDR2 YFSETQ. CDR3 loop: CASSASGTSGDEQFF. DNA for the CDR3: TGCGCCAGCAGCGCCTCCGGGACTAGCGGGGATGAGCAGTTCTTC.

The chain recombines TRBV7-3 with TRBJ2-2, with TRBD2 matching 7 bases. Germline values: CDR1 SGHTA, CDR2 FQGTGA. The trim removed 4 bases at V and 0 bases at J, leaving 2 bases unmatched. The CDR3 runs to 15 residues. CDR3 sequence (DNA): TGTGCCAGCAGCTCACGGGGGGCGAACACCGGGGAGCTGTTTTTT. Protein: CASSSRGANTGELFF.

The CDR3 loop reads CASGEDRGNQPQHF. For the CDR3, the DNA is TGTGCCAGCGGGGAGGACAGGGGAAATCAGCCCCAGCATTTT. The V gene is TRBV25-1, the J gene TRBJ1-5; TRBD1 matches at 9 bases. Germline V gives CDR1 MGHDK, CDR2 SYGVNS. This CDR3 spans 14 amino acids. The V gene end was trimmed by 8 bases and the J gene end by 4 bases; junction bases not matched to a gene: 6.

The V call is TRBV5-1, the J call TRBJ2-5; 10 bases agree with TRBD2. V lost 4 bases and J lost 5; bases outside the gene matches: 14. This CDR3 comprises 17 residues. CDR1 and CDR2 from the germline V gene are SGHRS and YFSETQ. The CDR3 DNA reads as TGCGCCAGCAGCGCGGGAACCGGGACTAGCGTCGGGGAGACCCAGTACTTC. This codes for CASSAGTGTSVGETQYF.

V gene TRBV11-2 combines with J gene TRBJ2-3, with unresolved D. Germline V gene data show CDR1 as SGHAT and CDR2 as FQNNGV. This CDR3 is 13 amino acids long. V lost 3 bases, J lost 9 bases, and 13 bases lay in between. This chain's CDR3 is CASSLVEMGTQYF. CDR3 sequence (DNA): TGTGCCAGCAGCTTGGTCGAGATGGGCACGCAGTATTTT.

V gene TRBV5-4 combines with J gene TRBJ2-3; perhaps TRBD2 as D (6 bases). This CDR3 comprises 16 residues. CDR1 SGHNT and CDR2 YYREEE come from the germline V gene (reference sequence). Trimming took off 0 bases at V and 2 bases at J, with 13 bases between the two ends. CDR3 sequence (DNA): TGTGCCAGCAGCTTGGAGTCGGGGGTCCCCACAGATACGCAGTATTTT. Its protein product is CASSLESGVPTDTQYF.

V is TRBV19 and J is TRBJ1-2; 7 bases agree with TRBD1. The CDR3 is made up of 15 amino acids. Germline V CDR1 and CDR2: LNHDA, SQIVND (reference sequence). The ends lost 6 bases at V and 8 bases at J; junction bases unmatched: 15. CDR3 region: CASSPGQTLTSGYTF. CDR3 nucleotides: TGTGCCAGTAGCCCGGGACAGACCCTTACAAGCGGCTACACCTTC.